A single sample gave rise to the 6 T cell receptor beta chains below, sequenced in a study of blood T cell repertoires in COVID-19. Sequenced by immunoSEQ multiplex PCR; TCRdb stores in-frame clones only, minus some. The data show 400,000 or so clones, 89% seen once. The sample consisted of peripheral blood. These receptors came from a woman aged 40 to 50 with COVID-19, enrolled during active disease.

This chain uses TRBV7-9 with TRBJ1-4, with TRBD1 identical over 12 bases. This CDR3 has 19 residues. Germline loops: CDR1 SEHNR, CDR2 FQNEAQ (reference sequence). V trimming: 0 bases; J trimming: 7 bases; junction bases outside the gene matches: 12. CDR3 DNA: TGTGCCAGCAGCTTAGCCTTCGGGACAGGGGGCTACGCTCCTGAAAAACTGTTTTTT. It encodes CASSLAFGTGGYAPEKLFF.

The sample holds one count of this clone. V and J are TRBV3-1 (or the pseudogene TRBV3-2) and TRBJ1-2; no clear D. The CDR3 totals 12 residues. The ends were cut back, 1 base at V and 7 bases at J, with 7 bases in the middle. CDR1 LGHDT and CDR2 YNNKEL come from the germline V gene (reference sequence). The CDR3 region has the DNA TGTGCCAGCAGCCAAGGTTTCCTTGGCTACACCTTC. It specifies CASSQGFLGYTF.

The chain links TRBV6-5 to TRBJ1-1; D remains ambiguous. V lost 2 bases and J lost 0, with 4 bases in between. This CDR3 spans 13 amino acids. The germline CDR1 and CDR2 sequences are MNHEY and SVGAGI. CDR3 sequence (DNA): TGTGCCAGCAGTTACCCAGTGAACACTGAAGCTTTCTTT. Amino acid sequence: CASSYPVNTEAFF.

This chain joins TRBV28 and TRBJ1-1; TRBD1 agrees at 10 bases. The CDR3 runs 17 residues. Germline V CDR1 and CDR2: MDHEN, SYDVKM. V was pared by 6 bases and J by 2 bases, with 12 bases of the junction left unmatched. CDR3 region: CASRRPGTGALNTEAFF. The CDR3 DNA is TGTGCCAGCAGGCGCCCTGGGACAGGGGCCCTTAACACTGAAGCTTTCTTT.

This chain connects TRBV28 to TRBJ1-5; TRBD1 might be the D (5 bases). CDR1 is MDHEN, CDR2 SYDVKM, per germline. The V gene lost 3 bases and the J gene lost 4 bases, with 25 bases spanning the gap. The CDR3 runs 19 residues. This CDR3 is CASSFGAETLDFSNQPQHF. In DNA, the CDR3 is TGTGCCAGCAGTTTTGGGGCCGAAACCCTCGACTTCTCAAATCAGCCCCAGCATTTT.

In nucleotides, the CDR3 is TGTGCCAGCAGCCCGAGCCTTGGGGGCGAAAAACTGTTTTTT. The encoded protein is CASSPSLGGEKLFF. This rearrangement joins TRBV3-1 (or the pseudogene TRBV3-2) to TRBJ1-4, with D tentatively TRBD1 (6 bases). V was cut by 4 bases and J by 8 bases, with 14 bases left in between. CDR3 length: 14 amino acids. Per the germline V gene, CDR1 is LGHDT and CDR2 is YNNKEL (reference sequence).